The 26 T cell receptor beta chains listed next were all sequenced from one sample in a study of blood T cell repertoires in COVID-19. Using immunoSEQ multiplex PCR, the repertoire was profiled, and TCRdb retains in-frame clones only, with some absent. The table has 55,000 to 70,000 clones, about 90% seen once; the top ten hold about 43%. Material: peripheral blood. Receptors originate from an older woman with COVID-19, enrolled during active disease.

V gene TRBV24-1 combines with J gene TRBJ1-2; D may be TRBD1 (6 bases). V was clipped by 2 bases and J by 4 bases, with 10 bases between them. CDR1 is KGHDR and CDR2 is SFDVKD in the germline V gene. This CDR3 is 14 amino acids long. The chain's CDR3 is CATSDSNRVYGYTF. DNA for the CDR3: TGTGCCACCAGTGATTCCAACAGGGTCTATGGCTACACCTTC.

This chain connects TRBV6-5 to TRBJ1-1, with a possible D match to TRBD1 (5 bases). The V end lost 2 bases, the J end lost 3 bases, and 7 bases lay between the germline ends. Germline-derived CDR1 and CDR2 are MNHEY and SVGAGI. The CDR3 has 13 amino acids. The CDR3 bases are TGTGCCAGCAGTTACGGGGCCCACACTGAAGCTTTCTTT. It specifies CASSYGAHTEAFF.

The rearrangement links TRBV2 to TRBJ2-5; the D gene is possibly TRBD2 (5 bases). Trimming cost V 4 bases and J 4 bases, with 7 bases left between them. The CDR3 is 12 residues long. Germline CDR1 SNHLY, CDR2 FYNNEI. Here the CDR3 reads CASSGSGETQYF. The CDR3 coding sequence is TGTGCCAGCAGTGGGAGCGGAGAGACCCAGTACTTC.

This clone came up once. V is TRBV21-1 and J is TRBJ2-7; the D call in the table, TRBD2, was not verified against the DNA. TRBV21-1 is shown as a pseudogene. The CDR3 loop spans 12 amino acids. CDR3 nucleotide sequence: TGTGCCAGCGAGGAGTGGGAGGGCGAGCAGTACTTC. Its translation: CASEEWEGEQYF.

The chain's CDR3 is CASSPPGHKGANYGYTF. CDR3 DNA: TGTGCCAGCTCACCCCCAGGCCACAAGGGGGCTAACTATGGCTACACCTTC. The genes are TRBV18 and TRBJ1-2; maybe TRBD1 (6 bases). Per the germline V gene, CDR1 is KGHSH and CDR2 is LQKENI. This CDR3 comprises 17 residues. V lost 3 bases and J lost 0, with 17 bases in between.

The chain joins TRBV5-1 to TRBJ2-2; D gene uncertain. V dropped 2 bases and J dropped 7 bases, with 12 bases sitting between them. This CDR3 contains 14 residues. The germline V gene has CDR1 SGHRS and CDR2 YFSETQ. The CDR3 protein is CASSFLLPSGELFF. The CDR3 DNA sequence: TGCGCCAGCAGCTTCCTCCTTCCCAGCGGGGAGCTGTTTTTT.

The J gene is TRBJ2-3, the V gene TRBV6-2 or TRBV6-3; 14 nucleotides align to TRBD2. CDR1 and CDR2 from the germline V gene are MNHEY and SVGEGT. Losses at the gene ends were 2 bases for V and 5 bases for J; bases not matched to a gene: 3. There are 16 residues in the CDR3. DNA of the CDR3: TGTGCCAGCAGTTACGGGACTAGCGGGGGTCAAGATACGCAGTATTTT. Its translation: CASSYGTSGGQDTQYF.

This sequence joins TRBV7-2 and TRBJ2-5; D possibly corresponds to TRBD1 (6 bases). The CDR3 contains 16 residues. V was cut by 1 base and J by 1 base, with 13 bases left in between. Looked up from germline, CDR1 is SGHTA and CDR2 is FQGNSA. CDR3 sequence: CASSLGGRGSQETQYF. DNA of the CDR3: TGTGCCAGCAGCTTAGGCGGCAGGGGTAGCCAAGAGACCCAGTACTTC.

This clone has just one count. Here the CDR3 DNA reads TGTGCCAGCAGAGGCGACCAGGGCGCCGACGAGCAGTACTTC. Its protein product is CASRGDQGADEQYF. The V call is TRBV6-5, the J call TRBJ2-7, with D possibly TRBD1 on 5 matching bases. The CDR3 totals 14 residues. With 6 bases removed from V and 5 bases from J, the gap between germline ends came to 17 bases. CDR1 and CDR2 (germline): MNHEY, SVGAGI.

This chain joins TRBV20-1 and TRBJ2-1, with 7 bases aligning to TRBD1. This CDR3 spans 11 amino acids. Trimming took 8 bases from V and 3 from J; bases not matched to a gene: 1. In germline, CDR1 is DFQATT, CDR2 SNEGSKA (reference sequence). CDR3 DNA sequence: TGCAGTCAGGGGGTCTACAATGAGCAGTTCTTC. The encoded protein is CSQGVYNEQFF.

The chain recombines TRBV7-9 with TRBJ2-7, with D possibly matching TRBD2 (5 bases). CDR1 and CDR2 (germline): SEHNR, FQNEAQ (reference sequence). Trimming removed 7 bases at V and 1 base at J, with 8 bases between. The CDR3 runs to 12 residues. The CDR3 region is CASTRTSYEQYF. In DNA, the CDR3 is TGTGCCAGCACCCGGACTTCCTACGAGCAGTACTTC. Supplemented by reference TRBV7-9 and TRBJ2-7, the full variable domain reads DTGVSQNPRHKITKRGQNVTFRCDPISEHNRLYWYRQTLGQGPEFLTYFQNEAQLEKSRLLSDRFSAERPKGSFSTLEIQRTEQGDSAMYLCASTRTSYEQYFGPGTRLTVT.

The chain has TRBV4-1 and TRBJ2-1; no reliable D call. Looked up from germline, CDR1 is MGHRA and CDR2 is YSYEKL. The CDR3 has 16 amino acids. Trimming pared 0 bases from V and 0 bases from J, leaving 9 bases between. As DNA, the CDR3 is TGCGCCAGCAGCCAAGATCGAACGAGCTCCTACAATGAGCAGTTCTTC. Its protein is CASSQDRTSSYNEQFF.

This chain joins TRBV28 and TRBJ1-6; no clear D. V lost 3 bases, J lost 7 bases, and 4 bases lay in between. The CDR3 runs 12 residues. CDR1 and CDR2 from the germline V gene are MDHEN and SYDVKM. Here the CDR3 DNA reads TGTGCCAGCAGTTTGGAGAATTCACCCCTCCACTTT. Amino acids: CASSLENSPLHF.

The chain carries TRBV4-3 and TRBJ2-7; 7 positions agree with TRBD2. In germline, CDR1 is LGHNA, CDR2 YSLEER. V shed 4 bases, J shed 6 bases, and the junction held 9 bases outside the gene matches. CDR3 length: 14 amino acids. CDR3 sequence (DNA): TGCGCCAGCAGCCCCGGGGAGGGATGGAGCGAGCAGTACTTC. It is translated as CASSPGEGWSEQYF.

This clone has only one observation. The gene calls are TRBV6-5 and TRBJ1-2, with a tentative D call TRBD1 (5 bases). Germline values: CDR1 MNHEY, CDR2 SVGAGI. Trimming removed 7 bases at V and 4 bases at J, with 16 bases between. CDR3 length: 14 residues. Here the CDR3 DNA reads TGTGCCAGCAAGGCAGGGTTGGTCTCCTATGGCTACACCTTC. Translating it yields CASKAGLVSYGYTF.

The J gene is TRBJ2-5, the V gene TRBV19; D is ambiguous. V was cut by 5 bases and J by 1 base, with 8 bases left in between. The CDR3 runs to 13 residues. Germline CDR1 reads LNHDA; CDR2 reads SQIVND (reference sequence). The CDR3 nucleotides are TGTGCCAGTAGTGTGTCAGTCCAAGAGACCCAGTACTTC. Its translation is CASSVSVQETQYF.

A single count supports this clone. V usage is TRBV30 and J usage is TRBJ2-2; possibly TRBD1 for D (5 bases). The CDR3 is made up of 14 amino acids. Germline CDR1 is GTSNPN and CDR2 is SVGIG (reference sequence). V lost 2 bases, J lost 7 bases, and 14 bases lay in between. The CDR3 DNA reads as TGTGCCTGGAGTCCCCCAGGGCGACGCGGGGAGCTGTTTTTT. It codes for CAWSPPGRRGELFF.

V and J are TRBV12-3 or TRBV12-4 and TRBJ1-2; D unclear. The CDR3 covers 12 residues. The CDR3 region has the DNA TGTGAAGATCGGGCGGGGTTGAGAGGCTACACCTTC. Its protein is CEDRAGLRGYTF.

V usage is TRBV10-1 and J usage is TRBJ1-5; D is undetermined. Germline CDR1 is WNHNN and CDR2 is SYGVQD (reference sequence). The ends were cut back, 2 bases at V and 2 bases at J, with 4 bases in the middle. There are 13 residues in the CDR3. Here the CDR3 DNA reads TGCGCCAGCAGTGAGAGAGGCAATCAGCCCCAGCATTTT. Residues: CASSERGNQPQHF.

J is TRBJ1-4 and V is TRBV7-9; 7 bases map to TRBD1. V dropped 4 bases and J dropped 2; count of bases not matched to a gene: 7. The CDR3 loop spans 16 amino acids. CDR1 SEHNR and CDR2 FQNEAQ come from the germline V gene (reference sequence). The CDR3 spells CASSSTTGATNEKLFF. CDR3 nucleotide sequence: TGTGCCAGCAGCTCCACAACAGGGGCCACTAATGAAAAACTGTTTTTT.

The chain links TRBV27 to TRBJ2-7; D is possibly TRBD1 (5 bases). The CDR3 covers 15 residues. The V gene's germline CDR1 is MNHEY and CDR2 SMNVEV (reference sequence). The germline V and J ends were trimmed by 2 bases and 5 bases, with 16 bases remaining between them. The CDR3 nucleotides read TGTGCCAGCAGTTTAGCAGGGTCTTTGAGTAACGAGCAGTACTTC. Translating it yields CASSLAGSLSNEQYF.

This chain connects TRBV21-1 to TRBJ2-7; the D call in the table, TRBD1, was not verified against the DNA. TRBV21-1 is a listed pseudogene. This CDR3 comprises 15 residues. For the CDR3, the DNA is TGTGCCAGCAGCAGACCTAGCAGGGGCGGCTACGAGCAGTACTTC. Encoded protein: CASSRPSRGGYEQYF.

The chain joins TRBV9 to TRBJ2-3; TRBD2 aligns across 7 bases. Unmatched junction bases numbered 8, after V lost 4 bases and J lost 3 bases. The CDR3 spans 15 residues. Per germline, CDR1 SGDLS and CDR2 YYNGEE. In nucleotides, the CDR3 is TGTGCCAGCAGCCCTAGCGGTTCTCTGACAGATACGCAGTATTTT. Protein product: CASSPSGSLTDTQYF.

V usage is TRBV7-2 and J usage is TRBJ1-1; D unclear. The CDR3 is 14 residues long. Germline V lookup: CDR1 SGHTA, CDR2 FQGNSA. V lost 0 bases and J lost 8, with 13 bases in between. The DNA of the CDR3 is TGTGCCAGCAGCTTAGCGCGGGGAAGTTTCGAAGCTTTCTTT. It is translated as CASSLARGSFEAFF.

The chain recombines TRBV24-1 with TRBJ2-2; D perhaps matches TRBD2 (6 bases). V was clipped by 2 bases and J by 7 bases, with 10 bases between them. The CDR3 is 14 residues long. Germline V CDR1 and CDR2: KGHDR, SFDVKD. The CDR3 region is CATSDSGAGGELFF. The CDR3 DNA sequence: TGTGCCACCAGTGATTCAGGAGCGGGCGGGGAGCTGTTTTTT.

This clone was seen a single time. V usage is TRBV5-4 and J usage is TRBJ2-5; 8 bases are shared with TRBD2. Trimming removed 5 bases from V and 2 bases from J; junction bases left unmatched: 23. The CDR3 contains 20 residues. Germline lookup yields CDR1 SGHNT and CDR2 YYREEE (reference sequence). CDR3 in DNA: TGTGCCAGCAGTCACGGGCAGGGGCGTGTTAGCGGGAAATCACAAGAGACCCAGTACTTC. It translates to CASSHGQGRVSGKSQETQYF.